Shown below are 5 T cell receptor beta chains from a single sample sequenced in a study of blood T cell repertoires in COVID-19. Profiled with immunoSEQ multiplex PCR; TCRdb holds only in-frame clones, not every one. The profile shows 100,000 to 150,000 clones, 80% to 85% of them singletons. Sequencing was performed on peripheral blood. The receptors originated from a woman aged 25 to 39 who had recovered from COVID-19.

This clone was observed a handful of times. This chain links TRBV2 with TRBJ1-5; D is possibly TRBD1 (6 bases). The V and J ends lost 7 bases and 7 bases respectively, with 20 bases between them. Per the germline V gene, CDR1 is SNHLY and CDR2 is FYNNEI. CDR3 length: 15 residues. CDR3 nucleotides: TGTGCCAGCAACGGGATCCGGGACATCAAACAGCCCCAGCATTTT. This encodes CASNGIRDIKQPQHF.

The rearrangement uses TRBV2 and TRBJ1-2, with TRBD1 as a possible D gene (5 bases). Germline V gives CDR1 SNHLY, CDR2 FYNNEI. The germline V and J ends were trimmed by 7 bases and 3 bases, with 18 bases remaining between them. The CDR3 contains 15 residues. The CDR3 nucleotides are TGTGCCAGCACTAGAGGTCAGGGATCATACTATGGCTACACCTTC. Protein sequence: CASTRGQGSYYGYTF.

The rearrangement links TRBV19 to TRBJ2-1, with 8 bases that match TRBD2. The CDR3 covers 14 residues. With 4 bases clipped from V and 7 bases from J, the junction kept 6 bases outside the gene matches. Germline loops: CDR1 LNHDA, CDR2 SQIVND (reference sequence). The DNA for the CDR3 is TGTGCCAGTAGTAGCGGGGGGCTAAGGAATGAGCAGTTCTTC. Its translation: CASSSGGLRNEQFF.

This rearrangement joins TRBV4-2 to TRBJ2-3, with no clear D. Per the germline V gene, CDR1 is LGHNA and CDR2 is YNFKEQ. V was trimmed by 0 bases and J by 4 bases, leaving 5 bases between them. This CDR3 has 13 amino acids. In nucleotides, the CDR3 is TGTGCCAGCAGCCAAGAATTCTCAGATACGCAGTATTTT. Translating it yields CASSQEFSDTQYF.

The V and J genes are TRBV14 and TRBJ2-1, with D unresolved. The CDR3 spans 17 residues. In germline, CDR1 is SGHDN, CDR2 FVKESK. V lost 0 bases, J lost 3 bases, and 15 bases lay in between. CDR3 amino acids: CASSQDTPGHFYNEQFF. In nucleotides, the CDR3 is TGTGCCAGCAGCCAAGACACCCCGGGTCATTTCTACAATGAGCAGTTCTTC.